Listed here are 23 T cell receptor beta chains from one sample, sequenced in a study of technical replicates of blood from a few donors. The method was immunoSEQ multiplex PCR; TCRdb's version includes in-frame clones alone and lacks a portion of them. Counted here are over 70,000 clones, just under 95% occurring once; the ten biggest clones make up 0.41%. The specimen was T cells isolated from PBMCs. These receptors were collected from a human donor in good health.

The chain links TRBV6-1 to TRBJ1-5; possible D gene TRBD1, 5 bases. The ends were cut back, 1 base at V and 0 bases at J, with 16 bases in the middle. This CDR3 spans 18 amino acids. Germline values: CDR1 MNHNS, CDR2 SASEGT. In DNA form, the CDR3 reads TGTGCCAGCAGTGAAGGGGCGAGCAGGGCCTATAGCAATCAGCCCCAGCATTTT. Its protein is CASSEGASRAYSNQPQHF.

V gene TRBV7-2 combines with J gene TRBJ2-7, with 9 positions matching TRBD2. Germline assignment: CDR1 SGHTA and CDR2 FQGNSA. V gave up 5 bases and J gave up 4 bases; unmatched junction bases: 3. The CDR3 extends over 13 amino acids. DNA of the CDR3: TGTGCCAGCAGCGTGACTAGCGGTTACGAGCAGTACTTC. This sequence encodes CASSVTSGYEQYF.

V is TRBV25-1 and J is TRBJ1-2, with D possibly TRBD1 on 6 matching bases. V shed 4 bases and J shed 0 bases, with 15 bases lying between them. The germline gives CDR1 MGHDK, CDR2 SYGVNS. This CDR3 region has 16 residues. CDR3 in amino acids: CASSAEPGQPNYGYTF. DNA of the CDR3: TGTGCCAGCAGTGCCGAACCGGGACAACCTAACTATGGCTACACCTTC.

CDR3 protein: CASSRQGTRNQPQHF. The CDR3 DNA follows: TGTGCCAGCAGTCGACAGGGTACGCGCAATCAGCCCCAGCATTTT. The chain couples TRBV27 to TRBJ1-5; 7 nucleotides align to TRBD1. J gave up 2 bases and V 5 bases, and 6 bases lay outside the gene matches. CDR1 and CDR2 from the germline V gene are MNHEY and SMNVEV (reference sequence). The CDR3 loop spans 15 amino acids.

This sequence joins TRBV4-1 and TRBJ2-7; 10 bases align to TRBD2. The V and J ends lost 2 bases and 4 bases, in that order; junction bases with no gene match: 11. This CDR3 has 17 residues. The V gene's germline CDR1 is MGHRA and CDR2 YSYEKL. In nucleotides, the CDR3 is TGCGCCAGCAGCCAACTAGCGGGAGTGAACAGTGGTTACGAGCAGTACTTC. Translation: CASSQLAGVNSGYEQYF.

The chain combines TRBV27 with TRBJ2-2; D remains ambiguous. The germline CDR1 and CDR2 sequences are MNHEY and SMNVEV (reference sequence). V was trimmed by 6 bases and J by 5 bases, leaving 4 bases between them. There are 11 residues in the CDR3. The CDR3 sequence is CASSSTGELFF. The CDR3 nucleotides read TGTGCCAGCAGCTCGACCGGGGAGCTGTTTTTT.

This chain links TRBV7-9 with TRBJ2-7; weak D call: TRBD2 (5 bases). The CDR3 spans 12 residues. The V end lost 3 bases, the J end lost 2 bases, and 5 bases lay between the germline ends. CDR1 is SEHNR, CDR2 FQNEAQ, per germline (reference sequence). The CDR3 loop reads CASSLTTYEQYF. The CDR3 DNA is TGTGCCAGCAGCTTGACTACCTACGAGCAGTACTTC.

J is TRBJ1-1 and V is TRBV19; D gene ambiguous. The CDR3 loop spans 13 amino acids. Germline CDR1 reads LNHDA; CDR2 reads SQIVND (reference sequence). V lost 6 bases and J lost 8, with 16 bases in between. The CDR3 region has the DNA TGTGCCAGTAGGACAAACATTAGGCTGGAAGCTTTCTTT. Encoded protein: CASRTNIRLEAFF. Full variable domain (remainder filled in from reference TRBV19 and TRBJ1-1): DGGITQSPKYLFRKEGQNVTLSCEQNLNHDAMYWYRQDPGQGLRLIYYSQIVNDFQKGDIAEGYSVSREKKESFPLTVTSAQKNPTAFYLCASRTNIRLEAFFGQGTRLTVV.

The chain has TRBV7-9 and TRBJ2-5; 11 bases agree with TRBD2. The trim removed 5 bases at V and 4 bases at J, leaving 6 bases unmatched. The CDR3 runs to 15 residues. Germline-derived CDR1 and CDR2 are SEHNR and FQNEAQ (reference sequence). The CDR3 bases are TGTGCCAGCAGCATCACGACTAGCGGGACAGAGACCCAGTACTTC. Protein: CASSITTSGTETQYF.

This clone appeared a single time. The genes are TRBV6-5 and TRBJ1-5; D is uncertain. Trimming stripped 5 bases from V and 9 bases from J, with 14 bases between. Germline CDR1 reads MNHEY; CDR2 reads SVGAGI. The CDR3 runs 13 residues. CDR3 coding DNA: TGTGCCAGCAGTAACGGAGGGTTGCGGCCCCAGCATTTT. Translated, it gives CASSNGGLRPQHF.

This chain uses TRBV14 with TRBJ2-1; TRBD2 is a possible D gene (6 bases). The V end lost 4 bases, the J end lost 7 bases, and 17 bases lay between the germline ends. CDR3 size: 15 residues. From germline, CDR1 is SGHDN and CDR2 FVKESK. The CDR3 DNA reads as TGTGCCAGCAGCCCCCACGGGAGTATTGGAAATGAGCAGTTCTTC. This sequence encodes CASSPHGSIGNEQFF. The full variable domain, rest sourced from reference TRBV14 and TRBJ2-1, is EAGVTQFPSHSVIEKGQTVTLRCDPISGHDNLYWYRRVMGKEIKFLLHFVKESKQDESGMPNNRFLAERTGGTYSTLKVQPAELEDSGVYFCASSPHGSIGNEQFFGPGTRLTVL.

The chain carries TRBV6-1 and TRBJ2-3, with D perhaps TRBD2 (6 bases). The ends were cut back, 3 bases at V and 0 bases at J, with 13 bases in the middle. The CDR3 runs 16 residues. From germline, CDR1 is MNHNS and CDR2 SASEGT. Here the CDR3 reads CASSEIAVSSTDTQYF. The DNA of the CDR3 is TGTGCCAGCAGTGAGATAGCGGTCTCTAGCACAGATACGCAGTATTTT.

The chain is built from TRBV14 and TRBJ2-1; TRBD2 aligns across 8 bases. Germline loops: CDR1 SGHDN, CDR2 FVKESK. This CDR3 spans 13 amino acids. The V and J ends lost 4 bases and 7 bases, in that order; junction bases with no gene match: 3. Here the CDR3 reads CASSLGLGNEQFF. The CDR3, as DNA: TGTGCCAGCAGCCTGGGACTAGGTAATGAGCAGTTCTTC.

The rearrangement links TRBV4-2 to TRBJ2-3; 10 positions match TRBD1. Germline-derived CDR1 and CDR2 are LGHNA and YNFKEQ. Germline trimming cut 0 bases from V and 3 bases from J; bases unmatched to any gene: 3. This CDR3 contains 16 residues. The CDR3 coding sequence is TGTGCCAGCAGCCAAGAACCGGGACAGGGGACAGATACGCAGTATTTT. It translates to CASSQEPGQGTDTQYF.

The chain has TRBV30 and TRBJ2-1; no firm D call. Germline V CDR1 and CDR2: GTSNPN, SVGIG (reference sequence). CDR3 length: 11 residues. The V end was cut by 1 base, the J end by 7 bases, with 5 bases between. The CDR3 sequence is CAWSGPNEQFF. The CDR3 DNA reads as TGTGCCTGGAGTGGGCCTAATGAGCAGTTCTTC.

The V and J genes are TRBV7-3 and TRBJ2-1; weak D call: TRBD1 (5 bases). Germline CDR1 SGHTA, CDR2 FQGTGA. CDR3 length equals 17 residues. V lost 3 bases, J lost 3 bases, and 18 bases lay in between. In nucleotides, the CDR3 is TGTGCCAGCAGCTTGGACGGACAATGGATGGGCTACAATGAGCAGTTCTTC. It is translated as CASSLDGQWMGYNEQFF. Complete variable domain (other parts from reference TRBV7-3 and TRBJ2-1): GAGVSQTPSNKVTEKGKYVELRCDPISGHTALYWYRQSLGQGPEFLIYFQGTGAADDSGLPNDRFFAVRPEGSVSTLKIQRTERGDSAVYLCASSLDGQWMGYNEQFFGPGTRLTVL.

The chain couples TRBV19 to TRBJ2-7; D might be TRBD1 (6 bases). The V gene's germline CDR1 is LNHDA and CDR2 SQIVND (reference sequence). The ends were cut back, 6 bases at V and 3 bases at J, with 15 bases in the middle. This CDR3 is 14 amino acids long. CDR3 nucleotides: TGTGCCAGTAGCCAAGGACAGCTCTACTACGAGCAGTACTTC. Amino acids: CASSQGQLYYEQYF.

The J gene is TRBJ2-3, the V gene TRBV7-9, with D possibly being TRBD2 (6 bases). Trimming stripped 4 bases from V and 2 bases from J, with 19 bases between. Germline V gene sequence: CDR1 SEHNR, CDR2 FQNEAQ (reference sequence). CDR3 length: 17 residues. The CDR3 nucleotides read TGTGCCAGCAGCTCTTACCTAGCGCGTGCGAACACAGATACGCAGTATTTT. Its translation is CASSSYLARANTDTQYF.

The V call is TRBV5-4, the J call TRBJ1-2, with D maybe TRBD1 (5 bases). Trimming removed 1 base at V and 5 bases at J, with 15 bases between. Germline CDR1 SGHNT, CDR2 YYREEE (reference sequence). The CDR3 contains 15 residues. The CDR3 nucleotides are TGTGCCAGCAGCTTGAGTATTACAGGAGAGTATGGCTACACCTTC. It encodes CASSLSITGEYGYTF.

The chain couples TRBV6-5 to TRBJ1-5; TRBD1 is a possible D gene (5 bases). Germline lookup yields CDR1 MNHEY and CDR2 SVGAGI. The ends were cut back, 4 bases at V and 5 bases at J, with 12 bases in the middle. The CDR3 loop spans 14 amino acids. CDR3 loop: CASSLELGDQPQHF. CDR3 nucleotide sequence: TGTGCCAGCAGTTTGGAATTAGGGGATCAGCCCCAGCATTTT.

J is TRBJ2-3 and V is TRBV4-2; D possibly corresponds to TRBD2 (6 bases). Germline V CDR1 and CDR2: LGHNA, YNFKEQ. The CDR3 extends over 14 amino acids. V gave up 2 bases and J gave up 4 bases, with 10 bases separating them. The CDR3 is CASSQSLAPDTQYF. For the CDR3, the DNA is TGTGCCAGCAGCCAATCACTAGCACCAGATACGCAGTATTTT.

This clone was detected only once. This chain joins TRBV29-1 and TRBJ2-7; D gene unclear. The V end was cut by 5 bases, the J end by 0 bases, with 8 bases between. CDR1 and CDR2 from the germline V gene are SQVTM and ANQGSEA. The CDR3 length is 12 residues. CDR3 sequence (DNA): TGCAGCGTTCTGGCACCCTCCTACGAGCAGTACTTC. Protein sequence: CSVLAPSYEQYF.

This clone turned up a few times. This chain uses TRBV6-8 with TRBJ2-7; 7 bases match TRBD1. The V gene end was trimmed by 8 bases and the J gene end by 0 bases; junction bases not matched to a gene: 4. CDR1 is MNHGY, CDR2 SAAAGT, per germline. The CDR3 consists of 13 residues. The CDR3 sequence: CASCWDSSYEQYF. CDR3 bases: TGTGCCAGCTGCTGGGACAGCTCCTACGAGCAGTACTTC.